Presented here are 26 T cell receptor beta chains from one specimen sequenced in a study of T cells in Graves' hyperthyroidism and ophthalmopathy. Regions amplified from RNA transcripts were the TCR beta CDR3 regions. The HTBI primer set served for first-round RT-PCR of the TCR CDR3. Each CDR3 protein is one row after TCRdb ran MiXCR on the multiplex PCR reads. The sample includes around 430,000 distinct CDR3 sequences, about 15% of them seen just once. The sequenced sample consisted of blood. Receptors originate from a woman aged 30 to 39 with Graves' hyperthyroidism.

This clonotype was detected ten times or more. The chain carries TRBV20-1 and TRBJ2-7; D uncertain. Trimming removed 3 bases from V and 3 bases from J, with 12 bases in between. The CDR3 is 13 amino acids. Germline loops: CDR1 DFQATT, CDR2 SNEGSKA (reference sequence). The CDR3 DNA reads as TGCAGTGCTAGGTCGTCTAACCTCTACGAGCAGTACTTC. Its translation is CSARSSNLYEQYF.

This clonotype was seen many times. The rearrangement uses TRBV27 and TRBJ2-1; 7 nucleotides agree with TRBD2. CDR3 size: 15 residues. CDR1 is MNHEY, CDR2 SMNVEV, per germline (reference sequence). V dropped 5 bases and J dropped 5; count of bases not matched to a gene: 9. CDR3: CASSRWGEGDNEQFF. For the CDR3, the DNA is TGTGCCAGCAGTAGATGGGGGGAGGGCGACAATGAGCAGTTCTTC.

The V and J genes are TRBV7-9 and TRBJ1-3; unclear D gene. The CDR3 is 14 amino acids. Trimming took off 4 bases at V and 7 bases at J, with 14 bases between the two ends. The germline gives CDR1 SEHNR, CDR2 FQNEAQ (reference sequence). The CDR3 protein is CASSYDTDGNTIYF. DNA for the CDR3: TGTGCCAGCAGCTATGACACGGATGGGAACACCATATATTTT.

CDR3 loop: CASSRRASGTDTQYF. The CDR3 DNA reads as TGTGCCAGCAGCAGAAGGGCTAGCGGGACAGATACGCAGTATTTT. The chain combines TRBV7-2 with TRBJ2-3; 8 nucleotides line up with TRBD2. The CDR3 has 15 amino acids. In germline, CDR1 is SGHTA, CDR2 FQGNSA. The V segment lost 5 bases and the J segment 3 bases; nucleotides outside the gene matches: 7.

This clonotype has ten or more counts. The chain uses TRBV7-2 and TRBJ2-7; 8 bases are a match to TRBD2. The CDR3 consists of 16 residues. In germline, CDR1 is SGHTA, CDR2 FQGNSA. J was trimmed by 6 bases and V by 5 bases; bases with no gene match: 15. CDR3 sequence: CASSEPPRTSSLEQYF. The DNA for the CDR3 is TGTGCCAGCAGCGAACCCCCCAGGACTAGCTCCCTCGAGCAGTACTTC.

The chain has TRBV27 and TRBJ2-1, with D possibly TRBD1 on 5 matching bases. The CDR3 runs 13 residues. V shed 6 bases and J shed 4 bases, with 10 bases lying between them. Germline assignment: CDR1 MNHEY and CDR2 SMNVEV (reference sequence). The CDR3 region is CASSRTIYNEQFF. In DNA, the CDR3 is TGTGCCAGCAGCAGGACAATATACAATGAGCAGTTCTTC.

Details on this clonotype: A clone one base away is much larger, so this may be a read error. The genes are TRBV6-5 and TRBJ1-2; a weak D match, TRBD1 (6 bases). Per germline, CDR1 MNHEY and CDR2 SVGAGI. The CDR3 consists of 14 residues. This chain's CDR3 is CARSYVGGGYGYTF. The CDR3 coding sequence is TGTGCCAGAAGTTACGTAGGGGGGGGCTATGGCTACACCTTC.

The rearrangement joins TRBV5-1 to TRBJ1-2; D not resolved. V was pared by 0 bases and J by 8 bases, with 17 bases between. The length of the CDR3 is 15 residues. Germline loops: CDR1 SGHRS, CDR2 YFSETQ. The CDR3 reads CASSLATGREGGYTF. CDR3 nucleotide sequence: TGCGCCAGCAGCTTGGCCACGGGAAGGGAAGGCGGCTACACCTTC.

As regards this clonotype: With a much larger clone just one base away, this may be a read error. The chain is built from TRBV5-1 and TRBJ2-1; possible D gene TRBD2, 5 bases. The CDR3 runs to 14 residues. CDR1 is SGHRS and CDR2 is YFSETQ in the germline V gene. CDR3 sequence (DNA): TGCGCCAGCAACTTGAACCCCGGAGGAAATGAGCAGTTCTTC. Amino acid sequence: CASNLNPGGNEQFF.

This clonotype was picked up many times. The chain recombines TRBV18 with TRBJ2-1; D is tentatively TRBD1 or TRBD2 (5 bases each). CDR1 and CDR2 (germline): KGHSH, LQKENI. This CDR3 has 13 residues. The germline V and J ends were trimmed by 5 bases and 12 bases, with 17 bases remaining between them. CDR3 sequence reads: CASSEGRVRAQFF. CDR3 nucleotides: TGTGCCAGCTCAGAGGGACGCGTCCGAGCGCAGTTCTTC.

The chain uses TRBV16 and TRBJ1-2; the D gene is possibly TRBD1 (6 bases). Germline CDR1 and CDR2: KGHSY and FQNENV. The V end lost 1 base, the J end lost 4 bases, and 13 bases lay between the germline ends. The CDR3 loop spans 15 amino acids. CDR3 protein: CASSQWGTGIYGYTF. The CDR3 bases are TGTGCCAGCAGCCAATGGGGCACAGGGATCTATGGCTACACCTTC.

This clonotype was detected only a few times. This chain links TRBV6-1 with TRBJ1-5; no clear D. V lost 5 bases and J 3 bases, leaving 17 bases between the germline ends. The CDR3 is 16 amino acids. Germline loops: CDR1 MNHNS, CDR2 SASEGT. This chain's CDR3 is CASSPSPGLFNQPQHF. As DNA, the CDR3 is TGTGCCAGCAGTCCGTCCCCGGGCCTTTTCAATCAGCCCCAGCATTTT.

This clonotype showed up just a few times. The V and J genes are TRBV9 and TRBJ2-2, with a possible D match to TRBD1 (6 bases). The germline gives CDR1 SGDLS, CDR2 YYNGEE. Deletions cut 1 base from V and 2 bases from J, with 12 bases between. The CDR3 contains 16 residues. The CDR3 nucleotides are TGTGCCAGCAGCGTAACCGGGACACCTAACACCGGGGAGCTGTTTTTT. Translating gives CASSVTGTPNTGELFF. The variable domain in full, completed from reference TRBV9 and TRBJ2-2, reads DSGVTQTPKHLITATGQRVTLRCSPRSGDLSVYWYQQSLDQGLQFLIQYYNGEERAKGNILERFSAQQFPDLHSELNLSSLELGDSALYFCASSVTGTPNTGELFFGEGSRLTVL.

This clonotype was recorded at least ten times. The rearrangement joins TRBV7-9 to TRBJ2-1; TRBD2 aligns across 9 bases. The CDR3 covers 17 residues. Germline trimming cut 5 bases from V and 3 bases from J; bases unmatched to any gene: 11. Germline V CDR1 and CDR2: SEHNR, FQNEAQ (reference sequence). The CDR3 sequence: CASSQPTGTSSYNEQFF. The CDR3 bases are TGTGCCAGCAGCCAGCCGACCGGGACTAGCAGCTACAATGAGCAGTTCTTC.

This clonotype turned up a few times. This rearrangement joins TRBV20-1 to TRBJ1-4, with a weak D call TRBD1 (6 bases). The V and J ends lost 6 bases and 8 bases respectively, with 10 bases between them. The CDR3 is made up of 11 amino acids. Germline loops: CDR1 DFQATT, CDR2 SNEGSKA (reference sequence). CDR3 sequence reads: CSARRGEKLFF. The DNA of the CDR3 is TGCAGTGCCCGAAGGGGGGAAAAACTGTTTTTT.

This clonotype was counted many times. The chain is built from TRBV30 and TRBJ2-1; D not certain. Per the germline V gene, CDR1 is GTSNPN and CDR2 is SVGIG (reference sequence). Trimming took off 1 base at V and 5 bases at J, with 6 bases between the two ends. There are 12 residues in the CDR3. Here the CDR3 DNA reads TGTGCCTGGAGTGCGCTGAACAATGAGCAGTTCTTC. Its translation: CAWSALNNEQFF.

This sequence joins TRBV29-1 and TRBJ2-1; 7 nucleotides line up with TRBD1. The CDR3 sequence is 14 residues long. Germline-derived CDR1 and CDR2 are SQVTM and ANQGSEA. With 7 bases clipped from V and 5 bases from J, the junction kept 11 bases outside the gene matches. CDR3: CSDATGWYNNEQFF. The CDR3, as DNA: TGCAGCGACGCGACAGGGTGGTACAACAATGAGCAGTTCTTC.

This clonotype was counted at least ten times. The chain links TRBV28 to TRBJ1-2; possibly TRBD1 for D (5 bases). Between the trimmed V and J ends, which lost 8 bases and 5 bases, there was a span of 9 bases. Germline values: CDR1 MDHEN, CDR2 SYDVKM. The CDR3 totals 11 residues. CDR3 sequence reads: CASGGAYGYTF. The CDR3 DNA is TGTGCCAGCGGAGGGGCGTATGGCTACACCTTC.

This chain links TRBV4-1 with TRBJ2-3; D might be TRBD2 (6 bases). Trimming took off 1 base at V and 0 bases at J, with 11 bases between the two ends. This CDR3 is built from 16 residues. Germline values: CDR1 MGHRA, CDR2 YSYEKL. For the CDR3, the DNA is TGCGCCAGCAGCCAAGGTCTAGGGACTAGCACAGATACGCAGTATTTT. Amino acids: CASSQGLGTSTDTQYF.

The sample holds a few counts of this clonotype. The chain uses TRBV3-1 and TRBJ2-6; 7 nucleotides line up with TRBD1. With V trimmed by 2 bases and J by 2 bases, 0 bases remained unmatched. The CDR3 contains 15 residues. The germline V gene has CDR1 LGHDT and CDR2 YNNKEL (reference sequence). The CDR3 DNA reads as TGTGCCAGCAGCCAAACAGGGGCTGGGGCCAACGTCCTGACTTTC. It codes for CASSQTGAGANVLTF.

V and J are TRBV9 and TRBJ2-3; D unresolved. The CDR3 has 20 residues. Germline CDR1 and CDR2: SGDLS and YYNGEE. V gave up 3 bases and J gave up 0 bases, with 26 bases separating them. This CDR3 is CASSDPLPPLSRKSTDTQYF. Written as DNA, the CDR3 is TGTGCCAGCAGCGATCCATTACCGCCCCTTAGCCGGAAGAGCACAGATACGCAGTATTTT.

This clonotype came up many times. The rearrangement uses TRBV3-1 and TRBJ1-4, with TRBD1 identical over 7 bases. Germline loops: CDR1 LGHDT, CDR2 YNNKEL (reference sequence). V lost 5 bases, J lost 8 bases, and 8 bases stayed unmatched. The CDR3 consists of 14 residues. The DNA of the CDR3 is TGTGCCAGCAGCGAAGCAGGGGGGCGCGAAAAACTGTTTTTT. Its translation: CASSEAGGREKLFF.

This sequence joins TRBV29-1 and TRBJ2-2; TRBD2 might be the D (6 bases). Germline V gene sequence: CDR1 SQVTM, CDR2 ANQGSEA. The CDR3 sequence is 13 residues long. The V end lost 6 bases, the J end lost 6 bases, and 14 bases lay between the germline ends. The CDR3 DNA reads TGCAGCGTGAAAAGGGACTCGGCCGGGGAGCTGTTTTTT. Residues: CSVKRDSAGELFF.

The sample holds a few counts of this clonotype. The V call is TRBV13, the J call TRBJ2-7, with 10 bases matching TRBD1. Germline assignment: CDR1 PRHDT and CDR2 FYEKMQ (reference sequence). The CDR3 runs to 15 residues. V lost 5 bases, J lost 7 bases, and 11 bases stayed unmatched. The DNA of the CDR3 is TGTGCCAGCAGCCTCCAGGGACAGGGGATCCGAGAGCAGTACTTC. This codes for CASSLQGQGIREQYF.

This clonotype came up many times. The chain employs TRBV28 and TRBJ2-2; 10 bases line up with TRBD2. The CDR3 length is 17 residues. The V segment lost 4 bases and the J segment 3 bases; nucleotides outside the gene matches: 8. Germline CDR1 and CDR2: MDHEN and SYDVKM. CDR3 amino acids: CASSSSGSPKYTGELFF. The CDR3 coding sequence is TGTGCCAGCAGTTCTAGCGGGAGTCCGAAGTACACCGGGGAGCTGTTTTTT. The full variable domain, with the rest looked up from reference TRBV28 and TRBJ2-2, is DVKVTQSSRYLVKRTGEKVFLECVQDMDHENMFWYRQDPGLGLRLIYFSYDVKMKEKGDIPEGYSVSREKKERFSLILESASTNQTSMYLCASSSSGSPKYTGELFFGEGSRLTVL.

The chain recombines TRBV7-9 with TRBJ2-1; D gene uncertain. The V gene lost 3 bases and the J gene lost 5 bases, with 8 bases spanning the gap. This CDR3 comprises 13 residues. The germline gives CDR1 SEHNR, CDR2 FQNEAQ (reference sequence). CDR3 residues: CASSFWVHNEQFF. The CDR3 nucleotides are TGTGCCAGCAGCTTCTGGGTTCACAATGAGCAGTTCTTC. Together with reference TRBV7-9 and TRBJ2-1, the CDR3 gives the full variable domain: DTGVSQNPRHKITKRGQNVTFRCDPISEHNRLYWYRQTLGQGPEFLTYFQNEAQLEKSRLLSDRFSAERPKGSFSTLEIQRTEQGDSAMYLCASSFWVHNEQFFGPGTRLTVL.